Below are 21 T cell receptor beta chains sequenced from a single sample in a study of graft-versus-host responses after intestinal transplantation (dated by TCRdb to about 2021). Sample time point, as interpreted from the label and publication: cells obtained before transplantation from donor or recipient. Receptor libraries were prepared by the immunoSEQ multiplex PCR assay. TCRdb holds this immuneACCESS table with in-frame rearrangements only. Some clones are missing; in checked studies, unresolved V genes explain under half, and the rest has no known cause. Counted in this sample were fewer than 110,000 clones; over 85% of them appeared once. The ten largest clones take up roughly 1% of the sample. No cognate antigen is known for these TCRs. The specimen comprised unstimulated CD8+ T cells sorted from spleen or lymph node cells, sampled before intestinal transplant. The receptors here all came from a human donor who received an intestinal transplant.

As DNA, the CDR3 is TGTGCCAGCAGTTCCGCCCTCAATCAGCCCCAGCATTTT. Amino acids: CASSSALNQPQHF. The V and J genes are TRBV6-6 and TRBJ1-5; D is unresolved. With 4 bases removed from V and 3 bases from J, the gap between germline ends came to 7 bases. Looked up from germline, CDR1 is MNHNY and CDR2 is SVGAGI (reference sequence). The CDR3 loop spans 13 amino acids.

This clone was seen only a few times. The chain links TRBV5-5 to TRBJ2-7; TRBD2 is a possible D gene (7 bases). In germline, CDR1 is SGHKS, CDR2 YYEKEE (reference sequence). The CDR3 loop spans 16 amino acids. V shed 4 bases and J shed 1 base, with 18 bases lying between them. The CDR3 nucleotides read TGTGCCAGCAGCGTGAGCTCAGGGGAGGGATCCTACGAGCAGTACTTC. Its protein is CASSVSSGEGSYEQYF. Looking up the rest from reference TRBV5-5 and TRBJ2-7 gives the full variable domain: DAGVTQSPTHLIKTRGQQVTLRCSPISGHKSVSWYQQVLGQGPQFIFQYYEKEERGRGNFPDRFSARQFPNYSSELNVNALLLGDSALYLCASSVSSGEGSYEQYFGPGTRLTVT.

Concerning this clone: One end of the junction does not line up with germline, which may come from a read error. The V gene is TRBV28, the J gene TRBJ2-7; D possibly corresponds to TRBD2 (6 bases). Per the germline V gene, CDR1 is MDHEN and CDR2 is SYDVKM. The CDR3 loop spans 19 amino acids. CDR3 residues: CASSPRPGNSGRLSHEQYF. In nucleotides, the CDR3 is TGTGCCAGCAGTCCCCGCCCGGGCAACAGCGGGCGCCTCTCCCACGAGCAGTACTTC.

This rearrangement joins TRBV4-1 to TRBJ1-2; D unresolved. V was shortened by 2 bases and J by 5 bases, with 18 bases between the two germline ends. The CDR3 consists of 16 residues. Germline V gene sequence: CDR1 MGHRA, CDR2 YSYEKL. CDR3 sequence reads: CASSQLAPPPIYGYTF. CDR3 bases: TGCGCCAGCAGCCAATTGGCGCCACCCCCTATATATGGCTACACCTTC.

CDR3 region: CSVVGGEANYGYTF. CDR3 DNA sequence: TGCAGCGTTGTGGGGGGGGAAGCTAACTATGGCTACACCTTC. The V call is TRBV29-1, the J call TRBJ1-2, with D maybe TRBD1 (5 bases). Trimming took 4 bases from V and 0 from J, leaving 12 bases between them. Germline V CDR1 and CDR2: SQVTM, ANQGSEA. CDR3 length: 14 amino acids.

The gene calls are TRBV11-2 and TRBJ2-6, with a tentative D call TRBD1 (5 bases). Germline V CDR1 and CDR2: SGHAT, FQNNGV. This CDR3 spans 17 amino acids. V lost 0 bases to trimming and J lost 2 bases, with 11 bases between them. CDR3 sequence reads: CASSLDKSGTGANVLTF. The CDR3 nucleotides are TGTGCCAGCAGCTTAGATAAGTCAGGGACTGGGGCCAACGTCCTGACTTTC.

The V call is TRBV27, the J call TRBJ2-3; TRBD2 aligns across 8 bases. CDR1 and CDR2 from the germline V gene are MNHEY and SMNVEV (reference sequence). The CDR3 extends over 20 amino acids. The junction had 20 bases not matched to a gene; V was cut back by 6 bases and J by 0 bases. CDR3 DNA: TGTGCCAGCAGCACTCTTGACTCCGACGGGGGGGGGATTAGCACAGATACGCAGTATTTT. Protein sequence: CASSTLDSDGGGISTDTQYF.

The chain recombines TRBV4-1 with TRBJ1-4; 10 bases match TRBD1. V shed 1 base and J 5 bases; nucleotides not matched to a gene: 10. This CDR3 comprises 18 residues. Germline CDR1 and CDR2: MGHRA and YSYEKL. Written as DNA, the CDR3 is TGCGCCAGCAGCCAAGTTCTCGTTGGGACAGGGGTAAATGAAAAACTGTTTTTT. Its translation: CASSQVLVGTGVNEKLFF.

V is TRBV6-1 and J is TRBJ1-2; D unresolved. The CDR3 runs 14 residues. CDR1 and CDR2 (germline): MNHNS, SASEGT. The V gene lost 3 bases and the J gene lost 2 bases, with 10 bases spanning the gap. The CDR3 coding sequence is TGTGCCAGCAGTGATAGTCAGCTCAACTATGGCTACACCTTC. Protein product: CASSDSQLNYGYTF.

The rearrangement joins TRBV7-6 to TRBJ1-1, with 8 bases that match TRBD1. The CDR3 spans 14 residues. The germline V gene has CDR1 SGHVS and CDR2 FNYEAQ. The V segment lost 1 base and the J segment 5 bases; nucleotides outside the gene matches: 3. CDR3 nucleotides: TGTGCCAGCAGCTTAGGCAGGGGGCGGACTGAAGCTTTCTTT. It translates to CASSLGRGRTEAFF.

V is TRBV2 and J is TRBJ1-1, with D unresolved. This CDR3 has 12 amino acids. Germline V lookup: CDR1 SNHLY, CDR2 FYNNEI. Trimming removed 10 bases from V and 1 base from J, with 10 bases in between. The CDR3 region is CATGYGNTEAFF. CDR3 nucleotides: TGTGCCACCGGATACGGGAACACTGAAGCTTTCTTT.

The count of this clone is one. The V and J genes are TRBV15 and TRBJ2-1; TRBD2 matches 9 bases. The germline gives CDR1 LNHNV, CDR2 YYDKDF (reference sequence). The CDR3 has 14 residues. The ends lost 8 bases at V and 9 bases at J; junction bases unmatched: 11. In DNA form, the CDR3 reads TGTGCCACCTCCGAGAGGCGGGGGGGAATTGAGCAGTTCTTC. Its translation is CATSERRGGIEQFF.

The chain links TRBV30 to TRBJ2-7; 10 bases fit TRBD2. This CDR3 comprises 14 residues. The trim removed 5 bases at V and 0 bases at J, leaving 4 bases unmatched. CDR1 GTSNPN and CDR2 SVGIG come from the germline V gene (reference sequence). Here the CDR3 reads CAWGSGGISYEQYF. The CDR3 DNA reads as TGTGCCTGGGGTAGCGGGGGGATCTCCTACGAGCAGTACTTC.

The rearrangement links TRBV19 to TRBJ2-1, with D uncertain. In germline, CDR1 is LNHDA, CDR2 SQIVND (reference sequence). V lost 3 bases, J lost 1 base, and 16 bases lay in between. This CDR3 is built from 17 residues. CDR3 residues: CASSIKGPLRSYNEQFF. CDR3 DNA sequence: TGTGCCAGTAGTATCAAGGGCCCTCTGAGGTCCTACAATGAGCAGTTCTTC.

The chain recombines TRBV9 with TRBJ2-7; no reliable D call. Germline CDR1 reads SGDLS; CDR2 reads YYNGEE. Trimming took off 0 bases at V and 4 bases at J, with 11 bases between the two ends. The CDR3 length is 14 residues. This CDR3 reads CASSVAAGRYEQYF. CDR3 nucleotides: TGTGCCAGCAGCGTAGCGGCTGGAAGATACGAGCAGTACTTC.

The V and J genes are TRBV5-1 and TRBJ2-3; D might be TRBD1 (7 bases). Germline V CDR1 and CDR2: SGHRS, YFSETQ. Deletions cut 3 bases from V and 5 bases from J, with 13 bases between. The CDR3 totals 14 residues. DNA for the CDR3: TGCGCCAGCAGCTGGACAGGAGGGGAAGATACGCAGTATTTT. Its protein product is CASSWTGGEDTQYF.

The rearrangement joins TRBV2 to TRBJ2-3; D unclear. V lost 6 bases, J lost 2 bases, and 18 bases lay in between. This CDR3 spans 16 amino acids. Germline V gene lookup returns CDR1 SNHLY and CDR2 FYNNEI. The CDR3 spells CASSRLDGFYTDTQYF. CDR3 bases: TGTGCCAGCAGCAGATTGGACGGGTTCTACACAGATACGCAGTATTTT.

The J gene is TRBJ1-1, the V gene TRBV7-9, with TRBD1 as a possible D gene (5 bases). Germline V gives CDR1 SEHNR, CDR2 FQNEAQ (reference sequence). The CDR3 is 16 residues long. Trimming removed 0 bases at V and 0 bases at J, with 11 bases between. The CDR3 DNA reads TGTGCCAGCAGCTTAGCGCAGTGGGGACTGAACACTGAAGCTTTCTTT. Residues: CASSLAQWGLNTEAFF.

The V call is TRBV29-1, the J call TRBJ2-1; 12 bases agree with TRBD2. CDR3 length: 14 residues. V shed 7 bases, J shed 4 bases, and the junction held 5 bases outside the gene matches. Germline CDR1 SQVTM, CDR2 ANQGSEA. The CDR3, as DNA: TGCAGCGCCTCACTAGCGGGGGGTTACAATGAGCAGTTCTTC. Protein: CSASLAGGYNEQFF.

The chain is built from TRBV7-9 and TRBJ1-2, with D hard to call. Trimming stripped 5 bases from V and 6 bases from J, with 13 bases between. CDR1 is SEHNR, CDR2 FQNEAQ, per germline (reference sequence). The CDR3 loop spans 13 amino acids. Here the CDR3 reads CASSLGYPNGYTF. The CDR3 nucleotides are TGTGCCAGCAGCCTTGGATACCCGAATGGCTACACCTTC.

V gene TRBV9 combines with J gene TRBJ2-1; D might be TRBD2 (6 bases). V lost 3 bases to trimming and J lost 9 bases, with 10 bases between them. The CDR3 totals 12 residues. Germline V gives CDR1 SGDLS, CDR2 YYNGEE. The CDR3 loop is CASSGTNLEQFF. In DNA form, the CDR3 reads TGTGCCAGCAGCGGGACTAATCTTGAGCAGTTCTTC.